Shown below are 7 T cell receptor beta chains from a single sample sequenced in a study of control samples from healthy donors and cancer patients. Assay: immunoSEQ multiplex PCR; the TCRdb copy retains only in-frame clones and omits some. The table shows more than 100,000 clones, with around 89% occurring only once. The specimen sequenced was PBMCs. The receptors shown here come from a man in his 60s with lung cancer.

The rearrangement joins TRBV27 to TRBJ2-6, with D possibly called TRBD1 or TRBD2 (6 bases each). Looked up from germline, CDR1 is MNHEY and CDR2 is SMNVEV (reference sequence). The CDR3 runs to 15 residues. Between the trimmed V and J ends, which lost 5 bases and 2 bases, there was a span of 10 bases. CDR3 in DNA: TGTGCCAGCAGTCCTAGGGGGGCTGGGGCCAACGTCCTGACTTTC. This translates into CASSPRGAGANVLTF.

The count of this clone is one. V usage is TRBV5-6 and J usage is TRBJ1-2; the match to TRBD1 covers 8 bases. V shed 3 bases, J shed 4 bases, and the junction held 5 bases outside the gene matches. CDR1 SGHDT and CDR2 YYEEEE come from the germline V gene. CDR3 length: 14 residues. The DNA for the CDR3 is TGTGCCAGCAGCTCCGCAGGGGGCATCTATGGCTACACCTTC. It translates to CASSSAGGIYGYTF.

Here the CDR3 DNA reads TGTGCTAGTGGCTCTGGACAGGGCTTTTATTCACCCCTCCACTTT. Translated, it gives CASGSGQGFYSPLHF. The chain uses TRBV12-5 and TRBJ1-6, with 8 bases identical to TRBD1. The CDR3 is made up of 15 amino acids. With 6 bases clipped from V and 8 bases from J, the junction kept 9 bases outside the gene matches. Germline CDR1 is LGHNT and CDR2 is FRNRAP.

The count of this clone is one. The V call is TRBV9, the J call TRBJ2-7; 9 nucleotides line up with TRBD1. CDR1 and CDR2 (germline): SGDLS, YYNGEE. This CDR3 has 15 amino acids. J was trimmed by 1 base and V by 0 bases; bases with no gene match: 2. The CDR3 sequence is CASSVGGTGSYEQYF. For the CDR3, the DNA is TGTGCCAGCAGCGTAGGTGGGACAGGGTCCTACGAGCAGTACTTC.

This chain joins TRBV27 and TRBJ2-7; D remains unclear. CDR3 length equals 14 residues. The V end was cut by 3 bases, the J end by 2 bases, with 11 bases between. Germline V lookup: CDR1 MNHEY, CDR2 SMNVEV (reference sequence). The CDR3 coding sequence is TGTGCCAGCAGTTTGACTGGACCCGCCTACGAGCAGTACTTC. Encoded protein: CASSLTGPAYEQYF.

This sequence joins TRBV5-4 and TRBJ1-1; unclear D gene. Deletions cut 2 bases from V and 1 base from J, with 9 bases between. Germline CDR1 and CDR2: SGHNT and YYREEE (reference sequence). This CDR3 has 14 amino acids. CDR3 in DNA: TGTGCCAGCAGCTTTAATCCCCAGAACACTGAAGCTTTCTTT. Amino acid sequence: CASSFNPQNTEAFF. Variable domain in full (rest from reference TRBV5-4 and TRBJ1-1): ETGVTQSPTHLIKTRGQQVTLRCSSQSGHNTVSWYQQALGQGPQFIFQYYREEENGRGNFPPRFSGLQFPNYSSELNVNALELDDSALYLCASSFNPQNTEAFFGQGTRLTVV.

The chain combines TRBV11-3 with TRBJ1-1; D is ambiguous. The V gene lost 1 base and the J gene lost 3 bases, with 9 bases spanning the gap. Germline CDR1 reads SGHNT; CDR2 reads YENEEA. The CDR3 extends over 14 amino acids. Here the CDR3 reads CASSLVSRDTEAFF. The CDR3 DNA sequence: TGTGCCAGCAGCTTAGTCTCTCGGGACACTGAAGCTTTCTTT.